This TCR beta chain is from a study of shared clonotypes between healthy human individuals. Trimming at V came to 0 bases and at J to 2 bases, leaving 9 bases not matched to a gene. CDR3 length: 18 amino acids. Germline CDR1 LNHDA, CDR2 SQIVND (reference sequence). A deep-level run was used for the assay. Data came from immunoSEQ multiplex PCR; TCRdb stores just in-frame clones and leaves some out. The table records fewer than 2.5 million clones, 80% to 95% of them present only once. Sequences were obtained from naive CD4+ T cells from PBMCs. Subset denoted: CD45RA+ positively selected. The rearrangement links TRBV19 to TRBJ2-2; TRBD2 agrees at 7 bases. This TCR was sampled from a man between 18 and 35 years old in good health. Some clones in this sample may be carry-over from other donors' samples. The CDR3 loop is CASSIDRRLAANTGELFF. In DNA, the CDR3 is TGTGCCAGTAGTATAGATAGGAGGCTAGCGGCTAACACCGGGGAGCTGTTTTTT.